This passage covers 8 T cell receptor beta chains from one sample sequenced in a study of control samples from healthy donors and cancer patients. The repertoire was sequenced with immunoSEQ multiplex PCR; TCRdb's copy has only in-frame clones and lacks some. This table has approximately 110,000 clones, roughly 91% appearing once. The sequencing input was blood. Source of these receptors: a woman in her forties or fifties in good health.

V usage is TRBV10-3 and J usage is TRBJ2-3; D may match TRBD1 or TRBD2 (5 bases each). The CDR3 has 18 residues. V was clipped by 0 bases and J by 5 bases, with 21 bases between them. The germline gives CDR1 ENHRY, CDR2 SYGVKD. The CDR3 loop is CAISESVAGPPREDTQYF. CDR3 in DNA: TGTGCCATCAGTGAGTCAGTAGCAGGGCCTCCGAGGGAAGATACGCAGTATTTT.

This sequence joins TRBV6-4 and TRBJ2-1; a weak D match, TRBD2 (6 bases). V shed 0 bases and J shed 3 bases, with 24 bases lying between them. The V gene's germline CDR1 is MRHNA and CDR2 SNTAGT. CDR3 length: 20 amino acids. The CDR3: CASSDSEGVGLVGNYNEQFF. CDR3 sequence (DNA): TGTGCCAGCAGTGACTCGGAGGGTGTTGGATTAGTGGGAAACTACAATGAGCAGTTCTTC.

The V call is TRBV19, the J call TRBJ2-7; possibly TRBD1 or TRBD2 for D (5 bases each). Trimming cost V 3 bases and J 5 bases, with 17 bases left between them. The CDR3 runs 15 residues. Germline values: CDR1 LNHDA, CDR2 SQIVND (reference sequence). CDR3 bases: TGTGCCAGTAGTATCCAGTGGCTCCGGGGCAACGAGCAGTACGTC. It is translated as CASSIQWLRGNEQYV.

This chain uses TRBV5-8 with TRBJ2-2, with TRBD1 matching 8 bases. Trimming took 9 bases from V and 6 from J; bases not matched to a gene: 10. The CDR3 extends over 14 amino acids. Germline V lookup: CDR1 SGHTS, CDR2 YDEGEE. CDR3 DNA: TGTGCCACCTGGACAGGGCGAAAAGCCGGGGAGCTGTTTTTT. This sequence encodes CATWTGRKAGELFF. Drawing the rest from reference TRBV5-8 and TRBJ2-2, the complete variable domain is EAGVTQSPTHLIKTRGQQATLRCSPISGHTSVYWYQQALGLGLQFLLWYDEGEERNRGNFPPRFSGRQFPNYSSELNVNALELEDSALYLCATWTGRKAGELFFGEGSRLTVL.

Remarks on this clone: Other DNA sequences from this sample encode an identical CDR3 as well. The V call is TRBV19, the J call TRBJ1-5; tentative D call: TRBD1 (6 bases). This CDR3 has 13 residues. The germline CDR1 and CDR2 sequences are LNHDA and SQIVND (reference sequence). Trimming removed 5 bases at V and 4 bases at J, with 9 bases between. CDR3 nucleotides: TGTGCCAGTAGTTCACAGGGAAATCAGCCCCAGCATTTT. This gives the protein CASSSQGNQPQHF.

The V gene is TRBV25-1, the J gene TRBJ2-7; no definite D call. The CDR3 length is 15 residues. Trimming shortened V by 7 bases and J by 2 bases, and 18 bases separated the two germline ends. Germline assignment: CDR1 MGHDK and CDR2 SYGVNS. The CDR3, as DNA: TGTGCCAGCACCGCGCCTGGGTTCCCTCCCTACGAGCAGTACTTC. This sequence encodes CASTAPGFPPYEQYF.

J is TRBJ1-1 and V is TRBV11-3; tentatively, D is TRBD1 (5 bases). V was trimmed by 5 bases and J by 4 bases, leaving 14 bases between them. The germline V gene has CDR1 SGHNT and CDR2 YENEEA. The CDR3 loop spans 14 amino acids. The CDR3 bases are TGTGCCAGCAGCGTGGAGGGGACGGGCACTGAAGCTTTCTTT. It is translated as CASSVEGTGTEAFF. The variable domain in full, completed from reference TRBV11-3 and TRBJ1-1, reads EAGVVQSPRYKIIEKKQPVAFWCNPISGHNTLYWYLQNLGQGPELLIRYENEEAVDDSQLPKDRFSAERLKGVDSTLKIQPAELGDSAVYLCASSVEGTGTEAFFGQGTRLTVV.

The chain carries TRBV2 and TRBJ1-1; D is undetermined. This CDR3 has 11 amino acids. Per the germline V gene, CDR1 is SNHLY and CDR2 is FYNNEI. V was clipped by 6 bases and J by 3 bases, with 5 bases between them. The CDR3: CASRIYTEAFF. The CDR3, as DNA: TGTGCCAGCAGAATATACACTGAAGCTTTCTTT.